Listed below are T cell receptor beta chains from one sample, sequenced in a study of T-cell reconstitution after alpha-beta-depleted transplantation in children. TCRdb passed the PCR reads through MiXCR, listing each CDR3 protein once. The sample includes about 610,000 distinct CDR3 sequences, over 9.5% of them seen just once. The sample consisted of PBMCs from the stem cell graft donor, taken from the stem cell graft. The receptors come from a human donor who donated a stem cell graft to a child with acute myeloid leukemia. Each CDR3 is given with its conserved first and last residue. The D gene is left open where the match is weak. Size tells how often a clone was seen (once, few, many) or the class of an expanded clone, and some rows leave it out.

cdr3_nt,cdr3_aa,j_call,v_call,d_call,clone_size
TGCAGCGTCGCACTAGGGTACCAAGAGACCCAGTACTTC,CSVALGYQETQYF,TRBJ2-5,TRBV29-1,NA,many
TGTGCCACCAGTGATGCCTACGGGGTAACGGGAAGCACAGATACGCAGTATTTT,CATSDAYGVTGSTDTQYF,TRBJ2-3,TRBV24-1,NA,NA
TGCAGCGTTGAAGACAGCACCTATGGCTACACCTTC,CSVEDSTYGYTF,TRBJ1-2,TRBV29-1,NA,few
TGCAGTGCTGGGGGGGGCGGGAGCATCGATGAGCAGTTCTTC,CSAGGGGSIDEQFF,TRBJ2-1,TRBV20-1,NA,many
TGTGCCAGCAGTGACTGGGGGTTTTGGTACAATGAGCAGTTCTTC,CASSDWGFWYNEQFF,TRBJ2-1,TRBV6-1,NA,many
TGTGCCAGCAGCCGGGGACTAGCGGGAGTGGTCACAGATACGCAGTATTTT,CASSRGLAGVVTDTQYF,TRBJ2-3,TRBV6-5,TRBD2,few
TGTGCCAGTCGTAACGGACAGGGATTCGGGGAGCTGTTTTTT,CASRNGQGFGELFF,TRBJ2-2,TRBV19,TRBD1,NA
TGTGCCAGCAGCCCCCAGGGGGGGGTGAACACTGAAGCTTTCTTT,CASSPQGGVNTEAFF,TRBJ1-1,TRBV7-2,TRBD1,few
TGTGCCAGCAGCTTGGACTCCTACTCCTACGAGCAGTACTTC,CASSLDSYSYEQYF,TRBJ2-7,TRBV7-3,NA,many
TGTGCCTGGAGGGGCGGGTTGCTTGAAGCTTTCTTT,CAWRGGLLEAFF,TRBJ1-1,TRBV30,NA,few
TGCAGCGTTGTGGGACTAGCGGGGGGGCTAGGTGAGAATGAGCAGTTCTTC,CSVVGLAGGLGENEQFF,TRBJ2-1,TRBV29-1,TRBD2,NA
TGTGCCACCAGTGGTAGTACGAGCGGGAGTATCTACGAGCAGTACTTC,CATSGSTSGSIYEQYF,TRBJ2-7,TRBV24-1,TRBD2,NA
TGTGCCAGCAGCTTAGTACGACAGCCCTACGAGCAGTACTTC,CASSLVRQPYEQYF,TRBJ2-7,TRBV7-2,NA,NA
TGTGCCAGCAGTTTAAACAGGGTGGAGACCCAGTACTTC,CASSLNRVETQYF,TRBJ2-5,TRBV2,NA,many
TGTGCCTGGGCCATAGCGGGAGGCAGTGAGCAGTTCTTC,CAWAIAGGSEQFF,TRBJ2-1,TRBV30,TRBD2,NA
TGTGCCAGCAGCCCCCGGGGGACAGGGGTGTGCCGTTGTTTCTACGAGCAGTACTTC,CASSPRGTGVCRCFYEQYF,TRBJ2-7,TRBV3-1,TRBD1,few
TGCGCCAGCAGCTTGGATATAGGGGCTGCTGGGGCCAACGTCCTGACTTTC,CASSLDIGAAGANVLTF,TRBJ2-6,TRBV5-1,NA,many
TGTGCCAGCCCCCCCTTGAAGGGTGCGGGTCTAGGGGTCAGGAACACTGAAGCTTTCTTT,CASPPLKGAGLGVRNTEAFF,TRBJ1-1,TRBV28,NA,NA
TGTGCCAGCAGCCCCCTCGGCCTAGGGTACACTGAAGCTTTCTTT,CASSPLGLGYTEAFF,TRBJ1-1,TRBV3-1,NA,NA
TGTGCCAGCAGCCCCCTCGGGACGAACACTGAAGCTTTCTTT,CASSPLGTNTEAFF,TRBJ1-1,TRBV5-6,NA,NA
TGTGCCAGCAGCTTAGCGTTGGCAGGACTAGTATTTTCCGGGGAGCTGTTTTTT,CASSLALAGLVFSGELFF,TRBJ2-2,TRBV7-2,TRBD2,few